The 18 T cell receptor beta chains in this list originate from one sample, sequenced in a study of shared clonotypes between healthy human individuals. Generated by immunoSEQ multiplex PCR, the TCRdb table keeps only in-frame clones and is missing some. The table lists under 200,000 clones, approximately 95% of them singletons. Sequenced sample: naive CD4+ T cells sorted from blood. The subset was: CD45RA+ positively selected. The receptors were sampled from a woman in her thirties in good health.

CDR3 in amino acids: CASSEWTGDPLDYGYTF. The CDR3 coding sequence is TGTGCCAGCAGTGAATGGACAGGGGACCCGTTGGACTATGGCTACACCTTC. The chain is built from TRBV6-1 and TRBJ1-2; TRBD1 aligns across 9 bases. The CDR3 sequence is 17 residues long. Germline V gives CDR1 MNHNS, CDR2 SASEGT. V trimming: 2 bases; J trimming: 3 bases; junction bases outside the gene matches: 10.

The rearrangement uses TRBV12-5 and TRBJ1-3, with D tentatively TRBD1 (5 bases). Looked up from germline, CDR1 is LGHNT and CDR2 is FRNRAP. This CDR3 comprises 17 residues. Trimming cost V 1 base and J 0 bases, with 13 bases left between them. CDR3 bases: TGTGCTAGTGGTTTGGCACGAGGGACGGACTCTGGAAACACCATATATTTT. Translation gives CASGLARGTDSGNTIYF.

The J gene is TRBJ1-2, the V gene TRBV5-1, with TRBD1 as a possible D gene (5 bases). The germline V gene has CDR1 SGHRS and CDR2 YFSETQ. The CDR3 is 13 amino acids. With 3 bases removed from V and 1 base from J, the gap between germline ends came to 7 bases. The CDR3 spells CASSSGFNYGYTF. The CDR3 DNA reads TGCGCCAGCAGCTCAGGGTTTAACTATGGCTACACCTTC.

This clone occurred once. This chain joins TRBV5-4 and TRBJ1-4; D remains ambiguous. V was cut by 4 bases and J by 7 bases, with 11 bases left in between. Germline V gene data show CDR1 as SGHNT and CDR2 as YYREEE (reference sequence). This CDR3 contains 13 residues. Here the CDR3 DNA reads TGTGCCAGCAGCCCCACCGGTGGTGAAAAACTGTTTTTT. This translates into CASSPTGGEKLFF.

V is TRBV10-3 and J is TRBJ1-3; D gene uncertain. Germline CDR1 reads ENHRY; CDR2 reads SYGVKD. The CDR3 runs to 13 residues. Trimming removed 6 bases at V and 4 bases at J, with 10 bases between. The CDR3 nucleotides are TGTGCCATCAGGGGAGATTCGGGAAACACCATATATTTT. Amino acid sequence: CAIRGDSGNTIYF.

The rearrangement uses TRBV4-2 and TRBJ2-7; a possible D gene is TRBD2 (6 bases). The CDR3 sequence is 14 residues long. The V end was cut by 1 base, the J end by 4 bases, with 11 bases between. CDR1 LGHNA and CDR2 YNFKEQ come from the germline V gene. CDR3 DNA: TGTGCCAGCAGCCAAGGCGGGACTTCTTACGAGCAGTACTTC. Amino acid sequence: CASSQGGTSYEQYF.

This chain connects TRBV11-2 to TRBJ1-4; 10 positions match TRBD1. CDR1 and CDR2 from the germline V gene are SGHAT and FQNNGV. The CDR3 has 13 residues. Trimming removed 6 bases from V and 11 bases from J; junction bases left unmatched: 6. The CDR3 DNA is TGTGCCAGCAGACCGACAGGGGGCAGGAAACTGTTTTTT. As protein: CASRPTGGRKLFF.

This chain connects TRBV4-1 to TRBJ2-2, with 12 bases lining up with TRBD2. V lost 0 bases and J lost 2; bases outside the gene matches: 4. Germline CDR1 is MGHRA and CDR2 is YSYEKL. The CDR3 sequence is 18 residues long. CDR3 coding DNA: TGCGCCAGCAGCCAAGAAGCTAGCGGGAGGGCTAACACCGGGGAGCTGTTTTTT. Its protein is CASSQEASGRANTGELFF.

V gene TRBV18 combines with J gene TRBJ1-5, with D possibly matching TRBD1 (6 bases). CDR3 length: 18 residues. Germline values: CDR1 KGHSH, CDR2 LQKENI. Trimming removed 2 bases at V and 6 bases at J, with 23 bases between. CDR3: CASSPAGGLAPVGQPQHF. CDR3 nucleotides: TGTGCCAGCTCACCAGCGGGGGGGCTCGCCCCGGTCGGTCAGCCCCAGCATTTT. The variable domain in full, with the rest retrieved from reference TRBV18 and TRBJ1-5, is NAGVMQNPRHLVRRRGQEARLRCSPMKGHSHVYWYRQLPEEGLKFMVYLQKENIIDESGMPKERFSAEFPKEGPSILRIQQVVRGDSAAYFCASSPAGGLAPVGQPQHFGDGTRLSIL.

The CDR3: CASSEYEQGGETQYF. CDR3 coding DNA: TGTGCCAGCAGTGAATACGAACAGGGGGGAGAGACCCAGTACTTC. The rearrangement links TRBV25-1 to TRBJ2-5; 8 positions agree with TRBD1. Trimming cost V 0 bases and J 4 bases; bases outside gene matches: 4. This CDR3 has 15 amino acids. The germline CDR1 and CDR2 sequences are MGHDK and SYGVNS.

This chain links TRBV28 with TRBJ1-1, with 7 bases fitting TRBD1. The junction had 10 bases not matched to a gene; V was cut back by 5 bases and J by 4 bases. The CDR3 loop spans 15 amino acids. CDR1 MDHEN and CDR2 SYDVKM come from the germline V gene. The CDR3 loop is CASSPPGQGGTEAFF. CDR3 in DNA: TGTGCCAGCAGTCCACCTGGGCAGGGGGGCACTGAAGCTTTCTTT.

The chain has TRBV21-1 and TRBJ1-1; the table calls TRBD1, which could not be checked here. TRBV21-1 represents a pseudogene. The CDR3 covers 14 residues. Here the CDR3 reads CASGYRAKATEAFF. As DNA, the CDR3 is TGTGCCAGCGGGTACAGGGCCAAGGCCACTGAAGCTTTCTTT.

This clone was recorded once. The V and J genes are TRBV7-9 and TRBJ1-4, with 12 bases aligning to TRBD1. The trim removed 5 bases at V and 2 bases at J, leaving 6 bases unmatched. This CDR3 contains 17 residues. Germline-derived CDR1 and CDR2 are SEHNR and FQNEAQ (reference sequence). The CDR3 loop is CASSLLGTGGTNEKLFF. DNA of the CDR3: TGTGCCAGCAGCCTTCTAGGGACAGGGGGCACTAATGAAAAACTGTTTTTT.

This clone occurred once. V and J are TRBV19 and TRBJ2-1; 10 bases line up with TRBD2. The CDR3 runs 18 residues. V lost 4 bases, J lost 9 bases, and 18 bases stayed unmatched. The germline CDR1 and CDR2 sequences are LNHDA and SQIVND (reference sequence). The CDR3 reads CASSNLAGGTVRLGEQFF. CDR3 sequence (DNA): TGTGCCAGTAGTAATTTAGCGGGAGGAACCGTTAGGTTGGGTGAGCAGTTCTTC.

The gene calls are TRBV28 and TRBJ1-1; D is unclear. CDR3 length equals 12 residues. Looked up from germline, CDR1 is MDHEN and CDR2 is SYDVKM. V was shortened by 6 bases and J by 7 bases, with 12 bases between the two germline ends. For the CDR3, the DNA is TGTGCCAGCAGACAGATAGGAGGTGAAGCTTTCTTT. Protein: CASRQIGGEAFF.

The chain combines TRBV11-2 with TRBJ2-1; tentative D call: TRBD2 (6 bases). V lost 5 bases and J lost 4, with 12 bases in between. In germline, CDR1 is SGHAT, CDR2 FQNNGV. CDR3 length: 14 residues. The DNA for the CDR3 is TGTGCCAGCAGCCCCCGGACTATTTACAATGAGCAGTTCTTC. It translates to CASSPRTIYNEQFF.

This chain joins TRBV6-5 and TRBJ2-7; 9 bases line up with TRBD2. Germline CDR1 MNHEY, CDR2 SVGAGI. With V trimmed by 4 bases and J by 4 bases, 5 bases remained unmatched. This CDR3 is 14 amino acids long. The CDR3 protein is CASSLAGARYEQYF. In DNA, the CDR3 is TGTGCCAGCAGTTTAGCGGGAGCACGTTACGAGCAGTACTTC.

This CDR3 reads CASTGRYTQYF. The CDR3 DNA sequence: TGTGCCAGCACAGGGAGGTATACGCAGTATTTT. The chain carries TRBV7-3 and TRBJ2-3; D is perhaps TRBD2 (6 bases). Germline V lookup: CDR1 SGHTA, CDR2 FQGTGA. This CDR3 is built from 11 residues. Trimming stripped 7 bases from V and 7 bases from J, with 9 bases between.